Presented here are 18 T cell receptor beta chains from one specimen sequenced in a study of blood T cell repertoires in COVID-19. The assay was immunoSEQ multiplex PCR, and TCRdb's table has in-frame clones only and misses some. The sample lists about 140,000 clones, about 87% occurring once. What was sequenced was peripheral blood. Every receptor here comes from a man between 50 and 59 years old with active COVID-19.

The rearrangement links TRBV3-1 (or the pseudogene TRBV3-2) to TRBJ1-1; D is undetermined. This CDR3 spans 12 amino acids. Germline CDR1 LGHDT, CDR2 YNNKEL (reference sequence). With 7 bases removed from V and 4 bases from J, the gap between germline ends came to 10 bases. The CDR3 spells CASKMAGTEAFF. Written as DNA, the CDR3 is TGTGCCAGCAAGATGGCGGGCACTGAAGCTTTCTTT.

The rearrangement links TRBV18 to TRBJ1-1; D gene unclear. V was clipped by 1 base and J by 0 bases, with 9 bases between them. The CDR3 extends over 15 amino acids. Germline CDR1 reads KGHSH; CDR2 reads LQKENI. The CDR3 coding sequence is TGTGCCAGCTCACCACAAGCTCTCATGAACACTGAAGCTTTCTTT. This sequence encodes CASSPQALMNTEAFF.

The CDR3 bases are TGTGCCAGCAGCGGCGACTTGAATTCACCCCTCCACTTT. Residues: CASSGDLNSPLHF. The rearrangement links TRBV12-3 or TRBV12-4 to TRBJ1-6, with D unresolved. V was cut by 6 bases and J by 7 bases, with 10 bases left in between. The CDR3 spans 13 residues.

J is TRBJ1-2 and V is TRBV19; 7 positions match TRBD1. There are 12 residues in the CDR3. Germline trimming cut 10 bases from V and 4 bases from J; bases unmatched to any gene: 6. Germline-derived CDR1 and CDR2 are LNHDA and SQIVND (reference sequence). The CDR3 region is CAIRQGVYGYTF. The CDR3 DNA sequence: TGTGCCATAAGGCAGGGGGTCTATGGCTACACCTTC.

This clone occurred once. V usage is TRBV30 and J usage is TRBJ2-3; perhaps TRBD2 as D (7 bases). Trimming removed 0 bases at V and 4 bases at J, with 20 bases between. The CDR3 has 17 residues. Germline loops: CDR1 GTSNPN, CDR2 SVGIG (reference sequence). This CDR3 is CAWSVGIGGANADTQYF. The DNA for the CDR3 is TGTGCCTGGAGTGTAGGAATAGGGGGGGCCAACGCAGATACGCAGTATTTT.

The J gene is TRBJ2-5, the V gene TRBV5-1, with D tentatively TRBD1 (6 bases). V was clipped by 0 bases and J by 5 bases, with 11 bases between them. Germline V gene sequence: CDR1 SGHRS, CDR2 YFSETQ. The CDR3 has 14 residues. The CDR3 bases are TGCGCCAGCAGCTTGGAAACAGGGTTGGAGACCCAGTACTTC. Its translation is CASSLETGLETQYF. Variable domain in full (rest from reference TRBV5-1 and TRBJ2-5): KAGVTQTPRYLIKTRGQQVTLSCSPISGHRSVSWYQQTPGQGLQFLFEYFSETQRNKGNFPGRFSGRQFSNSRSEMNVSTLELGDSALYLCASSLETGLETQYFGPGTRLLVL.

The chain is built from TRBV6-1 and TRBJ2-3; possibly TRBD2 for D (5 bases). V was clipped by 3 bases and J by 8 bases, with 24 bases between them. The germline V gene has CDR1 MNHNS and CDR2 SASEGT. The CDR3 totals 17 residues. DNA of the CDR3: TGTGCCAGCAGTGAGTCTGGACCCCCCGGGGAGATGGGTACGCAGTATTTT. It codes for CASSESGPPGEMGTQYF.

The V gene is TRBV5-6, the J gene TRBJ2-5; D gene ambiguous. The germline V and J ends were trimmed by 4 bases and 7 bases, with 8 bases remaining between them. Germline V CDR1 and CDR2: SGHDT, YYEEEE. The CDR3 loop spans 11 amino acids. The CDR3 sequence is CASSDRGTQYF. The CDR3 nucleotides read TGTGCCAGCAGCGACCGCGGGACCCAGTACTTC.

The genes are TRBV6-4 and TRBJ2-7; perhaps TRBD1 as D (7 bases). V lost 6 bases and J lost 4, with 16 bases in between. Germline values: CDR1 MRHNA, CDR2 SNTAGT. This CDR3 is 14 amino acids long. CDR3 DNA: TGTGCCAGCAGGGGGGGACAGATGAAATACGAGCAGTACTTC. This translates into CASRGGQMKYEQYF.

The chain has TRBV6-5 and TRBJ1-3; no clear D. Germline CDR1 reads MNHEY; CDR2 reads SVGAGI. Trimming removed 5 bases from V and 0 bases from J, with 8 bases in between. The CDR3 covers 14 residues. The CDR3 coding sequence is TGTGCCAGCAGTCTGGAGTTCTCTGGAAACACCATATATTTT. Translated, it gives CASSLEFSGNTIYF.

This clone was observed once. V and J are TRBV6-5 and TRBJ1-2, with unresolved D. V gave up 0 bases and J gave up 4 bases, with 12 bases separating them. This CDR3 is 15 amino acids long. Germline values: CDR1 MNHEY, CDR2 SVGAGI. CDR3 region: CASSYSRSSRYGYTF. CDR3 in DNA: TGTGCCAGCAGTTACTCTCGGTCCTCCCGCTATGGCTACACCTTC.

Here the CDR3 reads CASRRGGRTDTQYF. The CDR3 DNA is TGTGCCAGCAGGAGAGGCGGTCGCACAGATACGCAGTATTTT. The chain employs TRBV2 and TRBJ2-3; no definite D call. Per germline, CDR1 SNHLY and CDR2 FYNNEI. The V end was cut by 6 bases, the J end by 1 base, with 11 bases between. The CDR3 extends over 14 amino acids.

The V call is TRBV7-2, the J call TRBJ1-6, with 7 bases matching TRBD1. The trim removed 5 bases at V and 5 bases at J, leaving 9 bases unmatched. The V gene's germline CDR1 is SGHTA and CDR2 FQGNSA. The CDR3 loop spans 16 amino acids. The CDR3 bases are TGTGCCAGCAGCCTCCCGTTGGGACAGAATAATTCACCCCTCCACTTT. The encoded protein is CASSLPLGQNNSPLHF.

The chain has TRBV7-9 and TRBJ1-1; D is unclear. This CDR3 is 15 amino acids long. The germline V and J ends were trimmed by 1 base and 0 bases, with 9 bases remaining between them. Germline values: CDR1 SEHNR, CDR2 FQNEAQ (reference sequence). This CDR3 is CASSLDWALNTEAFF. The CDR3 region has the DNA TGTGCCAGCAGCTTAGATTGGGCGCTGAACACTGAAGCTTTCTTT.

The table lists this clone with a count of one. V usage is TRBV5-4 and J usage is TRBJ2-3; 8 bases fit TRBD2. The CDR3 has 16 amino acids. The germline CDR1 and CDR2 sequences are SGHNT and YYREEE (reference sequence). With 0 bases clipped from V and 0 bases from J, the junction kept 3 bases outside the gene matches. The CDR3 DNA follows: TGTGCCAGCAGCTTGGAAGCGGGGGCGAGCACAGATACGCAGTATTTT. Translated, it gives CASSLEAGASTDTQYF.

This chain links TRBV6-2 or TRBV6-3 with TRBJ2-3; maybe TRBD2 (7 bases). This CDR3 has 16 amino acids. Germline lookup yields CDR1 MNHEY and CDR2 SVGEGT. V was cut by 2 bases and J by 7 bases, with 19 bases left in between. The CDR3 sequence is CASSYEAGGGPNTQYF. The CDR3, as DNA: TGTGCCAGCAGTTACGAGGCGGGCGGGGGCCCTAATACGCAGTATTTT.

The chain has TRBV18 and TRBJ1-1, with D maybe TRBD1 (5 bases). CDR1 KGHSH and CDR2 LQKENI come from the germline V gene. The CDR3 has 16 residues. V gave up 5 bases and J gave up 0 bases, with 16 bases separating them. The CDR3 reads CASSSAETAMNTEAFF. The CDR3 DNA reads TGTGCCAGCTCATCCGCTGAGACAGCTATGAACACTGAAGCTTTCTTT. Full variable domain (remainder filled in from reference TRBV18 and TRBJ1-1): NAGVMQNPRHLVRRRGQEARLRCSPMKGHSHVYWYRQLPEEGLKFMVYLQKENIIDESGMPKERFSAEFPKEGPSILRIQQVVRGDSAAYFCASSSAETAMNTEAFFGQGTRLTVV.

This chain connects TRBV6-5 to TRBJ2-5, with a weak D call TRBD2 (5 bases). The CDR3 totals 11 residues. The V gene lost 8 bases and the J gene lost 9 bases, with 13 bases spanning the gap. Looked up from germline, CDR1 is MNHEY and CDR2 is SVGAGI. Here the CDR3 DNA reads TGTGCCAGCTCTTGCGCCGGGGCCCAGTACTTC. Translating it yields CASSCAGAQYF.